Below, 23 T cell receptor beta chains from the same sample are listed, as sequenced in a study of cytomegalovirus exposure and HLA in healthy donors. With 60 Vbeta and 13 Jbeta primers, the PCR was carried out. The method was immunoSEQ multiplex PCR; TCRdb's version includes in-frame clones alone and lacks a portion of them. This sample has 100,000 or so clones, with nearly 85% found just once. Sequences were obtained from PBMCs. These receptors came from a young man in good health and CMV-seronegative.

The chain is built from TRBV11-2 and TRBJ2-1; D unresolved. The CDR3 consists of 13 residues. CDR1 is SGHAT and CDR2 is FQNNGV in the germline V gene. Trimming left V 3 bases short and J 7 bases short, with 10 bases between. The CDR3 protein is CASSFRPGNEQFF. CDR3 nucleotides: TGTGCCAGCAGCTTCAGACCCGGGAATGAGCAGTTCTTC.

The chain recombines TRBV27 with TRBJ2-1; D unclear. V lost 2 bases, J lost 4 bases, and 9 bases lay in between. The CDR3 loop spans 14 amino acids. The V gene's germline CDR1 is MNHEY and CDR2 SMNVEV (reference sequence). The CDR3 loop is CASSLMRLYNEQFF. The CDR3 bases are TGTGCCAGCAGTTTAATGCGGTTGTACAATGAGCAGTTCTTC.

There are a few counts of this clone. The genes are TRBV9 and TRBJ2-2; 7 bases align to TRBD2. Germline assignment: CDR1 SGDLS and CDR2 YYNGEE. The trim removed 1 base at V and 2 bases at J, leaving 8 bases unmatched. This CDR3 has 17 residues. The CDR3 DNA reads TGTGCCAGCAGCGTAAATAGAGGGAGGGAAAACACCGGGGAGCTGTTTTTT. Residues: CASSVNRGRENTGELFF.

The chain joins TRBV4-3 to TRBJ2-7; TRBD1 agrees at 8 bases. CDR1 is LGHNA, CDR2 YSLEER, per germline. J lost 4 bases, V lost 5 bases, and 7 bases had no gene match. The CDR3 has 14 residues. In DNA form, the CDR3 reads TGCGCCAGCAGCATGGACAGGGCGGGTTACGAGCAGTACTTC. Translation gives CASSMDRAGYEQYF.

The gene calls are TRBV4-1 and TRBJ2-6; D is perhaps TRBD1 (6 bases). The CDR3 totals 15 residues. V was clipped by 4 bases and J by 3 bases, with 10 bases between them. Germline V gene lookup returns CDR1 MGHRA and CDR2 YSYEKL. DNA of the CDR3: TGCGCCAGCAGCCTAAGGGGACATGGGGCCAACGTCCTGACTTTC. Translated: CASSLRGHGANVLTF.

V gene TRBV18 combines with J gene TRBJ1-4; 10 nucleotides match TRBD1. Per germline, CDR1 KGHSH and CDR2 LQKENI. The CDR3 has 15 residues. Losses at the gene ends were 4 bases for V and 8 bases for J; bases not matched to a gene: 7. Here the CDR3 DNA reads TGTGCCAGCTCACTACCGACAGGGGGCGGCGAAAAACTGTTTTTT. Protein sequence: CASSLPTGGGEKLFF.

The chain has TRBV7-8 and TRBJ2-7; TRBD2 agrees at 7 bases. Germline V gene data show CDR1 as SGHVS and CDR2 as FQNEAQ. Trimming took 10 bases from V and 2 from J; bases not matched to a gene: 8. The CDR3 consists of 13 residues. The CDR3 region is CATTLGGTYEQYF. Written as DNA, the CDR3 is TGTGCCACCACCCTGGGGGGGACCTACGAGCAGTACTTC.

The genes are TRBV11-3 and TRBJ2-7; D possibly corresponds to TRBD1 (5 bases). V lost 1 base and J 5 bases, leaving 15 bases between the germline ends. Germline CDR1 is SGHNT and CDR2 is YENEEA. The CDR3 runs 15 residues. CDR3: CASSLGGQGVHEQYF. CDR3 nucleotides: TGTGCCAGCAGCTTAGGTGGCCAGGGTGTTCACGAGCAGTACTTC.

This chain connects TRBV6-5 to TRBJ2-5, with 9 bases that match TRBD2. The ends lost 7 bases at V and 7 bases at J; junction bases unmatched: 4. CDR1 is MNHEY and CDR2 is SVGAGI in the germline V gene. The CDR3 consists of 12 residues. CDR3 bases: TGTGCCAGCACCGGACTAGCGTTGACCCAGTACTTC. Amino acids: CASTGLALTQYF.

V and J are TRBV29-1 and TRBJ1-3; unclear D gene. The CDR3 has 11 residues. Per the germline V gene, CDR1 is SQVTM and CDR2 is ANQGSEA. The V and J ends lost 4 bases and 4 bases respectively, with 5 bases between them. CDR3 nucleotide sequence: TGCAGCGTTGTCTTCGGAAACACCATATATTTT. This translates into CSVVFGNTIYF.

This sequence joins TRBV5-1 and TRBJ2-1; no reliable D call. The germline V gene has CDR1 SGHRS and CDR2 YFSETQ. V was shortened by 6 bases and J by 0 bases, with 10 bases between the two germline ends. This CDR3 contains 14 residues. CDR3 protein: CASKELTSYNEQFF. In DNA, the CDR3 is TGCGCCAGCAAGGAACTAACCTCCTACAATGAGCAGTTCTTC.

J is TRBJ2-1 and V is TRBV19; perhaps TRBD1 as D (6 bases). V was clipped by 4 bases and J by 2 bases, with 12 bases between them. CDR3 size: 15 residues. Germline V gene data show CDR1 as LNHDA and CDR2 as SQIVND (reference sequence). The CDR3 loop is CASSTQGPTYNEQFF. For the CDR3, the DNA is TGTGCCAGTAGTACACAGGGTCCTACCTACAATGAGCAGTTCTTC.

The rearrangement joins TRBV19 to TRBJ1-2, with a possible D match to TRBD1 (5 bases). V was shortened by 7 bases and J by 3 bases, with 18 bases between the two germline ends. The germline gives CDR1 LNHDA, CDR2 SQIVND (reference sequence). This CDR3 is built from 15 residues. The CDR3 DNA reads TGTGCCAGTAAGGCCCAAGGGGTCGGTGACTATGGCTACACCTTC. Amino acid sequence: CASKAQGVGDYGYTF.

The chain couples TRBV4-1 to TRBJ1-1; 10 bases fit TRBD1. The CDR3 runs to 14 residues. Losses at the gene ends were 8 bases for V and 4 bases for J; bases not matched to a gene: 7. Germline V gives CDR1 MGHRA, CDR2 YSYEKL. DNA for the CDR3: TGCGCCAGCGGGGGACAGGGGTTTGGCACTGAAGCTTTCTTT. It codes for CASGGQGFGTEAFF.

CDR3 sequence: CASSLRLAGEYQETQYF. The CDR3 nucleotides read TGTGCCAGCAGCCTAAGACTAGCGGGAGAGTACCAAGAGACCCAGTACTTC. The chain joins TRBV11-2 to TRBJ2-5; 12 positions match TRBD2. The CDR3 is 17 residues long. Germline-derived CDR1 and CDR2 are SGHAT and FQNNGV. The V and J ends lost 5 bases and 0 bases, in that order; junction bases with no gene match: 7.

V gene TRBV6-5 combines with J gene TRBJ2-7; the D gene is possibly TRBD1 (5 bases). The CDR3 is 14 residues long. Trimming left V 6 bases short and J 2 bases short, with 14 bases between. Germline CDR1 and CDR2: MNHEY and SVGAGI. DNA for the CDR3: TGTGCCAGCAGCACCTTGGACACAACCTACGAGCAGTACTTC. Its protein product is CASSTLDTTYEQYF.

In DNA form, the CDR3 reads TGTGCCAGCAGCTTAGGGTGGCGGGAGTGGTACTTC. Amino acids: CASSLGWREWYF. The chain combines TRBV7-2 with TRBJ2-7; 7 nucleotides match TRBD2. Germline CDR1 SGHTA, CDR2 FQGNSA. After removal of 1 base from V and 12 bases from J, the junction contained 6 bases not matched to a gene. This CDR3 is 12 amino acids long.

The chain has TRBV6-4 and TRBJ1-1, with D unresolved. Trimming took off 5 bases at V and 4 bases at J, with 11 bases between the two ends. The CDR3 is made up of 13 amino acids. Germline lookup yields CDR1 MRHNA and CDR2 SNTAGT. The CDR3 coding sequence is TGTGCCAGCAGTAACGGAGGGTTCACTGAAGCTTTCTTT. Translated, it gives CASSNGGFTEAFF.

This clone was seen more than once but under ten times. The rearrangement joins TRBV4-3 to TRBJ2-6; D might be TRBD2 (5 bases). Germline lookup yields CDR1 LGHNA and CDR2 YSLEER. V lost 0 bases to trimming and J lost 0 bases, with 15 bases between them. There are 19 residues in the CDR3. The CDR3 nucleotides read TGCGCCAGCAGCCAAGATCCCCCCCAGCGGTACTCTGGGGCCAACGTCCTGACTTTC. Translation: CASSQDPPQRYSGANVLTF.

The chain combines TRBV7-2 with TRBJ2-5, with unresolved D. Germline assignment: CDR1 SGHTA and CDR2 FQGNSA. V was pared by 1 base and J by 5 bases, with 14 bases between. This CDR3 has 15 amino acids. The CDR3 sequence: CASSLEGRTEETQYF. In nucleotides, the CDR3 is TGTGCCAGCAGCTTAGAAGGCAGAACGGAGGAGACCCAGTACTTC.

V is TRBV15 and J is TRBJ1-4; 9 positions match TRBD1. This CDR3 comprises 16 residues. CDR1 is LNHNV and CDR2 is YYDKDF in the germline V gene (reference sequence). With 1 base clipped from V and 4 bases from J, the junction kept 4 bases outside the gene matches. This chain's CDR3 is CATSRGTGGGNEKLFF. The CDR3 bases are TGTGCCACCAGCAGAGGCACAGGGGGCGGTAATGAAAAACTGTTTTTT.

The chain uses TRBV19 and TRBJ1-2, with 8 positions matching TRBD1. The CDR3 sequence is 15 residues long. Germline V gene data show CDR1 as LNHDA and CDR2 as SQIVND (reference sequence). V lost 3 bases and J lost 8; bases outside the gene matches: 11. The DNA for the CDR3 is TGTGCCAGTAGTATTACAGGGCAGGGGGCGCGAGGCTACACCTTC. It is translated as CASSITGQGARGYTF.

Worth noting for this clone: One junction end disagrees with the germline gene, perhaps due to a read error. The gene calls are TRBV7-9 and TRBJ2-5; 8 bases match TRBD1. The CDR3 has 13 residues. Germline CDR1 reads SEHNR; CDR2 reads FQNEAQ (reference sequence). For the CDR3, the DNA is TGTTCCAGCAGCTGGGGACAGGCGGAGACCCAGTACTTC. Its translation is CSSSWGQAETQYF.